The present TCR beta chain was sequenced within a study of blood T cell repertoires in COVID-19 (dated by TCRdb to 2019 to 2021). For the wider study: Samples from collaborators originated in the United States, Italy and Spain and spanned both the acute and convalescent phases of COVID-19. The prospective study material was composed of cDNA or gDNA derived from T cells, B-cell-depleted T cells, or PBMCs. The dataset comprised deeply sampled blood TCRbeta repertoires from subjects exposed to, actively infected with, or recovered from COVID-19. The repertoires were released in a freely available public database intended as a resource for research on the immune response to SARS-CoV-2. Samples came from the ongoing ImmuneRACE study (first 160 participants) plus 1,254 subjects from 6 global collaborators. Nearly every sample came with metadata listing a de-identified subject ID, COVID-19 status, age in years and sex. Where HLA class I and class II types were available, the types were taken from metadata supplied by the sample provider, not from assay-based typing. Overall results and qualifications from the work: Clinical and demographic metadata were provided uncurated, with the amount varying by source and participant.

The collaborating institutions used their own protocols to collect whole blood in K2EDTA tubes. For TCRbeta analysis, collaborators shipped samples as frozen whole blood, isolated PBMCs, or DNA extracted from either of those sample types. From the cysteine up to the phenylalanine, the CDR3 has a length of 13 residues. Of the read, only the CDR3 DNA is kept; its 39 bases are in frame from base 1. V is clipped by 2 bases and J by 7 bases, and the sequence between their germline boundaries is 6 bases long. CDR1 and CDR2, looked up from the germline V gene (reference sequence), are SEHNR and FQNEAQ. This clone was seen a single time. The antigen it binds to is not known. Per-base qualities were not stored, and no clone one base away is much larger. TCRbeta CDR3 regions were amplified from genomic DNA using the immunoSEQ Assay, a bias-controlled multiplex PCR. The study's own analysis went as follows. Within the assay, amplification of reference gene primers was used to estimate how many nucleated cells each sample contained. To quantify the absolute abundance of each unique TCRbeta CDR3 rearrangement, sequence reads were collapsed and filtered. For each sample, productive Simpson clonality was calculated as the square root of Simpson's diversity index over productive rearrangements. Sourced from immuneACCESS, this table was stored by TCRdb with only in-frame sequences that have V and J called. A share of the clones is absent; for the studies checked, an unresolved V gene accounts for under half, and the remainder has no known explanation. For V, J and clone size, that table is used; D and trimming come from the DNA. Here the sample has 150,000 to 200,000 clones; around 82% occur a single time. Roughly 3% of the sample is taken by the ten largest.

The sequence derives from a human donor with acute or convalescent COVID-19. The donor label of this sample is uncertain. The sequencing input was peripheral blood. The chain is assembled from TRBV7-9 and TRBJ1-6; TRBD1 is a possible D gene, resting on 6 matching bases. The encoded CDR3 is CASSLQGNSPLHF. The DNA is TGTGCCAGCAGCTTACAGGGGAATTCACCCCTCCACTTT. Reference TRBV7-9 and TRBJ1-6 proteins supply the regions before and after the CDR3; the full variable domain is: DTGVSQNPRHKITKRGQNVTFRCDPISEHNRLYWYRQTLGQGPEFLTYFQNEAQLEKSRLLSDRFSAERPKGSFSTLEIQRTEQGDSAMYLCASSLQGNSPLHFGNGTRLTVT.